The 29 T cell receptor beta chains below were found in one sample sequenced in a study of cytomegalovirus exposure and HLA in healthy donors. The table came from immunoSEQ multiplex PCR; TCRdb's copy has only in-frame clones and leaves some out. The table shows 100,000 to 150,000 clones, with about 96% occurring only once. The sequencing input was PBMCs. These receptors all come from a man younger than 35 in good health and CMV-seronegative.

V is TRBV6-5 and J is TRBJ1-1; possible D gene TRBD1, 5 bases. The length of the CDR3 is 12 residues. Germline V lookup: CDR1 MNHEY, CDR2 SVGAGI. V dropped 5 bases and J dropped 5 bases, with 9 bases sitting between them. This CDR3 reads CASSTGGTEAFF. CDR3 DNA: TGTGCCAGCAGTACGGGGGGGACTGAAGCTTTCTTT.

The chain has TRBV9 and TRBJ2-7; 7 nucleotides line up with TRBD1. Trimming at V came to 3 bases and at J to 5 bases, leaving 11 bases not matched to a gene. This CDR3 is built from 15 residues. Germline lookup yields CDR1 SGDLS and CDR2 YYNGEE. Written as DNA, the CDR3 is TGTGCCAGCAGCGCAGGGACAGCTTCCGACCACGAGCAGTACTTC. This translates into CASSAGTASDHEQYF.

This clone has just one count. The CDR3 here is CASSQGWEGETQYF. The CDR3 DNA reads TGTGCCAGCAGCCAGGGGTGGGAGGGGGAGACCCAGTACTTC. V and J are TRBV11-2 and TRBJ2-5; the D gene is possibly TRBD2 (7 bases). The CDR3 consists of 14 residues. Trimming cost V 5 bases and J 5 bases, with 15 bases left between them. The germline CDR1 and CDR2 sequences are SGHAT and FQNNGV.

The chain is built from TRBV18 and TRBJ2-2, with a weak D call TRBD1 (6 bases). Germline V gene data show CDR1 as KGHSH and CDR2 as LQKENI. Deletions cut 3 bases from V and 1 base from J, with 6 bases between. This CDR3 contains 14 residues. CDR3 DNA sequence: TGTGCCAGCTCACCGGGACAGAACACCGGGGAGCTGTTTTTT. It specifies CASSPGQNTGELFF.

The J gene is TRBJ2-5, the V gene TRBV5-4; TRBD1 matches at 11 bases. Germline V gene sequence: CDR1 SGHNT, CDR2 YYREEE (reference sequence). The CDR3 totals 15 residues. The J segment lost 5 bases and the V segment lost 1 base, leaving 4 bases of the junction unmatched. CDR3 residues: CASSLRTGGGETQYF. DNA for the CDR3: TGTGCCAGCAGCTTGCGGACAGGGGGCGGCGAGACCCAGTACTTC.

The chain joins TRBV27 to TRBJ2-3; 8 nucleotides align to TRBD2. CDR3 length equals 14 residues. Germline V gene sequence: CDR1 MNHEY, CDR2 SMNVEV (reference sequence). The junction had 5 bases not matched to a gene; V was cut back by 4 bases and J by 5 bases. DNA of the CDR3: TGTGCCAGCAGTTGGAACGGGAGGGGAGATACGCAGTATTTT. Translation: CASSWNGRGDTQYF.

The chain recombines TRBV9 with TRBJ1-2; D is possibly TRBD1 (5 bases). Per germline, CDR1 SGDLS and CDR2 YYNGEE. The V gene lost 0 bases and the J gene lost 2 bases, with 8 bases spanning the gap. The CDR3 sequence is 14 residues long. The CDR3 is CASSVGSGNYGYTF. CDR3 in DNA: TGTGCCAGCAGCGTAGGGTCAGGGAACTATGGCTACACCTTC.

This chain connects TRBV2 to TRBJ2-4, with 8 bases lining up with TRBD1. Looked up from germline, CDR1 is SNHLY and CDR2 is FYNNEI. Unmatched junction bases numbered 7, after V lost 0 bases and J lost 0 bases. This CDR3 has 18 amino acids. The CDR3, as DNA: TGTGCCAGCAGTGAAGCGCTGGACAGGGACTTAGCCAAAAACATTCAGTACTTC. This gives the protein CASSEALDRDLAKNIQYF.

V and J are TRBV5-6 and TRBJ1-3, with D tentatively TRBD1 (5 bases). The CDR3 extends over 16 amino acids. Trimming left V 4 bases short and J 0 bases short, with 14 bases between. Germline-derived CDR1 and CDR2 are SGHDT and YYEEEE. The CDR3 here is CASSVGGVPSGNTIYF. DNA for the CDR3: TGTGCCAGCAGCGTTGGGGGGGTTCCCTCTGGAAACACCATATATTTT. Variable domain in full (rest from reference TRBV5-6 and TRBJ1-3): DAGVTQSPTHLIKTRGQQVTLRCSPKSGHDTVSWYQQALGQGPQFIFQYYEEEERQRGNFPDRFSGHQFPNYSSELNVNALLLGDSALYLCASSVGGVPSGNTIYFGEGSWLTVV.

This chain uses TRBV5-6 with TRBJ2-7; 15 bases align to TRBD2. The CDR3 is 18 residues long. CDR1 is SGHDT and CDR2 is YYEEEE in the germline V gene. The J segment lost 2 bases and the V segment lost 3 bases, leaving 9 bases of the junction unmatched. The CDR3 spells CASSSAGLAGGRAYEQYF. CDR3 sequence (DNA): TGTGCCAGCAGCTCCGCGGGACTAGCGGGAGGCAGGGCCTACGAGCAGTACTTC.

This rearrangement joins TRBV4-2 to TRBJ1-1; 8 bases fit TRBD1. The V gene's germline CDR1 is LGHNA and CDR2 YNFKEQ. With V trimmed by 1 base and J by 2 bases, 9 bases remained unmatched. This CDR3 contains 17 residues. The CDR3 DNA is TGTGCCAGCAGCCAAGTTTTTGGACAGGGATTAAACACTGAAGCTTTCTTT. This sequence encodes CASSQVFGQGLNTEAFF.

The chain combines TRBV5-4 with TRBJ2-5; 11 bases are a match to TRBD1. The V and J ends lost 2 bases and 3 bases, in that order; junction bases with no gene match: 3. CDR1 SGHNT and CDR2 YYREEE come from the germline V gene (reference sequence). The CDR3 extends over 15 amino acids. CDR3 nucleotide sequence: TGTGCCAGCAGCTTTGGACAGGGGGCCGAAGAGACCCAGTACTTC. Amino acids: CASSFGQGAEETQYF.

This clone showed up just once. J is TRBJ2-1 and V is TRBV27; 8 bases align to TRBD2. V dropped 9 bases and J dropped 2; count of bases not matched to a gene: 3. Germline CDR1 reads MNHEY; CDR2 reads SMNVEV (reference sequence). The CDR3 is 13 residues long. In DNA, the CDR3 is TGTGCCAGTTGGACTAGCCCCTACAATGAGCAGTTCTTC. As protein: CASWTSPYNEQFF.

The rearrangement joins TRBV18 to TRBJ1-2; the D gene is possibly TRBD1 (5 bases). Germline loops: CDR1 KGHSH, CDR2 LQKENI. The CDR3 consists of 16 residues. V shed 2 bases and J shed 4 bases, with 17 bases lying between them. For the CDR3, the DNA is TGTGCCAGCTCACCAGGGGGGACGCTGGCTTCCTATGGCTACACCTTC. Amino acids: CASSPGGTLASYGYTF. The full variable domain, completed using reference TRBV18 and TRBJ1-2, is NAGVMQNPRHLVRRRGQEARLRCSPMKGHSHVYWYRQLPEEGLKFMVYLQKENIIDESGMPKERFSAEFPKEGPSILRIQQVVRGDSAAYFCASSPGGTLASYGYTFGSGTRLTVV.

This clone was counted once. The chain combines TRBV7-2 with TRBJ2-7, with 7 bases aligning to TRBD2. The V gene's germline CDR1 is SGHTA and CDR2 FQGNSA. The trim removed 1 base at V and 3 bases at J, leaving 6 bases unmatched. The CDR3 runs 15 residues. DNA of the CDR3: TGTGCCAGCAGCTTAGGGGGACTAACAGACTACGAGCAGTACTTC. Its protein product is CASSLGGLTDYEQYF. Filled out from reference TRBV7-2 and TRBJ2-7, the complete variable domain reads GAGVSQSPSNKVTEKGKDVELRCDPISGHTALYWYRQSLGQGLEFLIYFQGNSAPDKSGLPSDRFSAERTGGSVSTLTIQRTQQEDSAVYLCASSLGGLTDYEQYFGPGTRLTVT.

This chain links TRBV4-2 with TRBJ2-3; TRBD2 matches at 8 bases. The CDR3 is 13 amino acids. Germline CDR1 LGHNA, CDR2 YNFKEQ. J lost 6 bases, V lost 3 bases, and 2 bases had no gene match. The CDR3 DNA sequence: TGTGCCAGCAGCCAGACTAGCGCCGATACGCAGTATTTT. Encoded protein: CASSQTSADTQYF.

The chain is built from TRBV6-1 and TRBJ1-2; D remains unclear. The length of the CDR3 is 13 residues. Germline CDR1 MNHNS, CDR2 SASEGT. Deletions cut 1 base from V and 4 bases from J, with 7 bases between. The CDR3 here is CASSEVSAYGYTF. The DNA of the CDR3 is TGTGCCAGCAGTGAAGTTAGTGCCTATGGCTACACCTTC.

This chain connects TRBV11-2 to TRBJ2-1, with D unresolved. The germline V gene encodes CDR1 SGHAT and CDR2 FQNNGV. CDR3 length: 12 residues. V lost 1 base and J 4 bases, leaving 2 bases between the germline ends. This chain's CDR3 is CASSLVYNEQFF. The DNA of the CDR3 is TGTGCCAGCAGCTTAGTATACAATGAGCAGTTCTTC. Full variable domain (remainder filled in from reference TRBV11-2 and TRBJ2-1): EAGVAQSPRYKIIEKRQSVAFWCNPISGHATLYWYQQILGQGPKLLIQFQNNGVVDDSQLPKDRFSAERLKGVDSTLKIQPAKLEDSAVYLCASSLVYNEQFFGPGTRLTVL.

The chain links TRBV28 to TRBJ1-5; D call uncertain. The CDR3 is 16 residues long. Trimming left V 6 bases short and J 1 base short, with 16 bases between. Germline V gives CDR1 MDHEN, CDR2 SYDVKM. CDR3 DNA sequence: TGTGCCAGCAGCGGCCCAAAGACACTGAGCAATCAGCCCCAGCATTTT. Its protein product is CASSGPKTLSNQPQHF.

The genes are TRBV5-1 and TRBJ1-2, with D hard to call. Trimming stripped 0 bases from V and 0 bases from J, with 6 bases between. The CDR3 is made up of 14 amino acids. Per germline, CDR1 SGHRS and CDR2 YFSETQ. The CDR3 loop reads CASSLASSNYGYTF. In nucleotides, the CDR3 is TGCGCCAGCAGCTTGGCCAGTTCTAACTATGGCTACACCTTC.

CDR3 bases: TGTGCCAGCCACCACCGGGACAGGGTGGTAAACACTGAAGCTTTCTTT. It is translated as CASHHRDRVVNTEAFF. The chain uses TRBV5-8 and TRBJ1-1, with 9 bases matching TRBD1. The germline V gene has CDR1 SGHTS and CDR2 YDEGEE. The ends lost 7 bases at V and 2 bases at J; junction bases unmatched: 12. The CDR3 totals 16 residues.

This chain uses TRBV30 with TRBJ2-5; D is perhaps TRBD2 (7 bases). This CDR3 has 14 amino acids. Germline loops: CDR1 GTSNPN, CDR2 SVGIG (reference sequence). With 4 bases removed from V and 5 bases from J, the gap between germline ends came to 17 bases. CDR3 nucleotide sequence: TGTGCCTGGATAAGGGGGGGGGCGCGGGAGACCCAGTACTTC. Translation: CAWIRGGARETQYF.

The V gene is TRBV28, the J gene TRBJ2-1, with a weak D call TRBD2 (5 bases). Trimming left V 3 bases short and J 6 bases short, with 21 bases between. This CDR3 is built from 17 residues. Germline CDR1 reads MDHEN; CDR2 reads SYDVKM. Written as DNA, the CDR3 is TGTGCCAGCAGTTTGGAAGTTCTAGCCCGGCGAGCCAATGAGCAGTTCTTC. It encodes CASSLEVLARRANEQFF.

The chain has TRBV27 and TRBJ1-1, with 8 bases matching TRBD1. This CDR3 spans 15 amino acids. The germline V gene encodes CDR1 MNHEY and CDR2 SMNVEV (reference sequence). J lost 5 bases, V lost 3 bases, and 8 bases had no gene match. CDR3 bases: TGTGCCAGCAGTTTGCTACAGGGGGGAGAAACTGAAGCTTTCTTT. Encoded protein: CASSLLQGGETEAFF.

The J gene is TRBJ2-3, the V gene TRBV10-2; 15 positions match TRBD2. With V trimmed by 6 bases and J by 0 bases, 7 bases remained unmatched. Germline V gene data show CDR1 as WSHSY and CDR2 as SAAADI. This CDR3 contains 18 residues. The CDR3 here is CASSSPGLAGGSTDTQYF. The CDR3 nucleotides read TGCGCCAGCAGCTCACCGGGACTAGCGGGAGGAAGCACAGATACGCAGTATTTT.

CDR3 sequence: CASSLDSGGDRARKLFF. CDR3 DNA sequence: TGTGCCAGCAGCTTGGATTCAGGGGGCGATAGGGCTCGAAAACTGTTTTTT. The chain is built from TRBV5-6 and TRBJ1-4; 8 bases fit TRBD1. Germline V lookup: CDR1 SGHDT, CDR2 YYEEEE. Unmatched junction bases numbered 14, after V lost 0 bases and J lost 10 bases. This CDR3 has 17 amino acids.

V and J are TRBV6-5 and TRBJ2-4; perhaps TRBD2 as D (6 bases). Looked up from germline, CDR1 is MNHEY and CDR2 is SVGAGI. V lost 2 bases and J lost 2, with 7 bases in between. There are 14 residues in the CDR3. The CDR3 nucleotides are TGTGCCAGCAGTTACGGGGACTCCAAAAACATTCAGTACTTC. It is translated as CASSYGDSKNIQYF.

DNA of the CDR3: TGTGCCAGCAGCTCCGGGACTAGCGGATACGAGCAGTACTTC. Translation gives CASSSGTSGYEQYF. The chain combines TRBV7-7 with TRBJ2-7, with 11 bases aligning to TRBD2. The CDR3 consists of 14 residues. Germline CDR1 and CDR2: SSHAT and FNYEAQ (reference sequence). V shed 4 bases, J shed 4 bases, and the junction held 3 bases outside the gene matches.

The CDR3: CASSVAGAAGGTDTQYF. The CDR3 DNA is TGTGCCAGCAGCGTAGCTGGGGCAGCGGGAGGCACAGATACGCAGTATTTT. V usage is TRBV9 and J usage is TRBJ2-3, with 8 bases that match TRBD2. J was trimmed by 1 base and V by 0 bases; bases with no gene match: 7. CDR1 SGDLS and CDR2 YYNGEE come from the germline V gene. The CDR3 runs 17 residues.